These T cell receptor beta chains were read from a single sample in a study of radiation and T cells in renal cell carcinoma. Here immunoSEQ multiplex PCR was the method, and the copy in TCRdb shows in-frame clones only, minus some. The data contain roughly 130,000 clones, about 81% of them seen just once; the ten biggest clones take up 1.9%. Here the sequenced sample was blood, taken from a patient whose treatment included radiotherapy and nephrectomy. The receptors were sampled from a woman in her sixties or seventies with renal cell carcinoma. CDR3s include the opening cysteine and the closing phenylalanine or tryptophan. Fields, in order: V gene, D gene, J gene, clone size, CDR3 protein, CDR3 DNA. The D gene is left open where the match is weak. Only some rows state a clone size, as once, few, many or a class for expanded clones.

TRBV6-5	-	TRBJ1-5	-	CASSSARWGSNQPQHF	TGTGCCAGCAGTTCCGCGAGGTGGGGAAGCAATCAGCCCCAGCATTTT
TRBV5-1	TRBD1	TRBJ2-7	-	CASSLDRGAYEQYF	TGCGCCAGCAGCCTAGACAGGGGGGCCTACGAGCAGTACTTC
TRBV19	-	TRBJ1-1	-	CASSPQPGNTEAFF	TGTGCCAGTAGTCCACAACCAGGGAACACTGAAGCTTTCTTT
TRBV2	-	TRBJ2-1	-	CASSEARSTNEQFF	TGTGCCAGCAGTGAGGCCCGGTCCACCAATGAGCAGTTCTTC
TRBV6-1	-	TRBJ2-1	-	CASSGDVNNEQFF	TGTGCCAGCAGTGGAGACGTTAACAATGAGCAGTTCTTC
TRBV11-3	-	TRBJ2-3	-	CASSLDNTDTQYF	TGTGCCAGCAGCTTGGACAACACAGATACGCAGTATTTT
TRBV10-3	TRBD2	TRBJ2-3	-	CATTGGLGTDTQYF	TGTGCCACGACGGGGGGGCTCGGCACAGATACGCAGTATTTT
TRBV27	-	TRBJ2-2	-	CASSLARYTGELFF	TGTGCCAGCAGTTTAGCCCGTTATACCGGGGAGCTGTTTTTT
TRBV19	-	TRBJ1-1	-	CASSPGTEAFF	TGTGCCAGTAGTCCTGGGACTGAAGCTTTCTTT
TRBV7-3	-	TRBJ1-2	-	CASTLGRDGYTF	TGTGCCAGCACCCTAGGGAGGGATGGCTACACCTTC
TRBV5-6	TRBD2	TRBJ2-2	-	CASSPVAGEGTGELFF	TGTGCCAGCAGCCCGGTAGCGGGGGAGGGCACCGGGGAGCTGTTTTTT
TRBV7-2	TRBD1	TRBJ1-4	-	CASSARGRTEKLFF	TGTGCCAGCAGCGCCAGGGGGCGTACGGAAAAACTGTTTTTT
TRBV10-3	-	TRBJ2-7	-	CAIRSAPGQTSSYEQYF	TGTGCCATCAGATCAGCCCCGGGACAGACTAGCTCCTACGAGCAGTACTTC
TRBV6-6	TRBD1	TRBJ2-7	many	CASGGTGGGEQYF	TGTGCCAGCGGAGGGACAGGGGGCGGAGAGCAGTACTTC
TRBV12-5	-	TRBJ2-3	-	CASGGSGTADTQYF	TGTGCTAGTGGGGGATCCGGGACTGCAGATACGCAGTATTTT
TRBV21-1	-	TRBJ1-5	few	CASSRLWARSSNQPQHF	TGTGCCAGCAGCCGGCTCTGGGCAAGGAGTAGCAATCAGCCCCAGCATTTT